Here is one T cell receptor beta chain with its context. Its antigen is currently unknown. Lacking the conserved final phenylalanine or tryptophan, this CDR3 likely reflects a read error. The data are from a study of CD8 T cells in ankylosing spondylitis. Study-level points and caveats: Enrichment of disease-linked clones was reportedly significant in matched ankylosing spondylitis synovial fluid.

TCRdb processed the 5' RACE reads anew with MiXCR; each CDR3 protein has one entry. The table lists around 150,000 distinct CDR3 sequences, about 42% of them singletons. Per the germline V gene, CDR1 is DFQATT and CDR2 is SNEGSKA (reference sequence). V was shortened by 0 bases and J by 3 bases, with 9 bases between the two germline ends. The CDR3 is 13 residues long. This sequence joins TRBV20-1 and TRBJ2-7; the D gene is possibly TRBD2 (5 bases). This clonotype was obtained from a male donor with ankylosing spondylitis. What was sequenced was synovial fluid, either unsorted or a sorted T cell fraction (not recorded which). The DNA for the CDR3 is TGCAGTGCTAGAGAGGTCCGGGACTACGAGCAGTACTCC. It is translated as CSAREVRDYEQYS.